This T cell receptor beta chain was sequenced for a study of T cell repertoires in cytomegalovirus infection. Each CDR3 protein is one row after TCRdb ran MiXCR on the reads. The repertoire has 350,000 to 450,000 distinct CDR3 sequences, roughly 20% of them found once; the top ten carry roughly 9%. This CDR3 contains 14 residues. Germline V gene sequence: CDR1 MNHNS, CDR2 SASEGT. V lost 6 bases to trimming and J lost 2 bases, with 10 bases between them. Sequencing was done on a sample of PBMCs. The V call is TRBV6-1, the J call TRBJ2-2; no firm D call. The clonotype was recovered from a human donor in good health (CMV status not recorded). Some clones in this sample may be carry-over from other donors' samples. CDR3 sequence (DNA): TGTGCCAGCAGCGATAATTATAACACCGGGGAGCTGTTTTTT. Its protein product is CASSDNYNTGELFF.